This TCR beta chain was captured by sequencing in a study of T cell repertoires in cytomegalovirus infection (dated by TCRdb to between 2018 and 2020). Study-wide context: The HLA type of each donor mattered for the analysis, because public TCR beta signatures pointed to carriage of CMV infection along with the matching HLA type. Points the paper makes about the study in general: The ex vivo response was dominated by HLA-C-restricted CMV-specific TCR beta clonotypes, which also provided the single most frequent clonotype in two of eight donors. Carriers of CMV infection plus the relevant HLA type were discriminated by the cumulative frequency of public TCR beta family members in the study cohort and in an independent approximately 350-donor cohort.

Sequencing relied on an Illumina HiSeq 1500. TCRdb passed the public sequencing reads through fastp at Q25 and MiXCR, retaining productive beta sequences. Entries that share a CDR3 protein sequence are merged under the most common genes and DNA. The sample profile shows about 180,000 distinct CDR3 sequences; about a sixth of them were found once. The ten largest clonotypes hold around 25% of the sample. Based on the germline V gene, the CDR1 and CDR2 sequences are SGHTA and FQGNSA. After removal of 5 bases from V and 0 bases from J, the junction retains 16 bases not matched to a gene. From cysteine to phenylalanine, the CDR3 is 20 amino acids long. The DNA shown is the 60-base CDR3, in frame from base 1. Concerning this clonotype: Its binding antigen is unknown. Base qualities were left out, and no much larger clone turns up one base away.

Sequenced: CD8+ T cells from PBMCs. This receptor was obtained from a human donor in good health (CMV status not recorded). Some clones in this sample may be carry-over from other donors' samples. The sequence joins TRBV7-2 to TRBJ1-4; TRBD1 fits 9 bases in the junction. The CDR3 sequence is CASSLQEGTGRFATNEKLFF. The DNA sequence is as follows: TGTGCCAGCAGCCTCCAAGAGGGGACAGGGCGATTTGCAACTAATGAAAAACTGTTTTTT.